The next 6 T cell receptor beta chains were all read from a single sample in a study of beta chain features in type 1 diabetes (dated by TCRdb to the late 2010s). Libraries were made using the immunoSEQ multiplex PCR assay. The entire amount of isolated RNA was reverse transcribed using the High Capacity cDNA Reverse Transcription Kit, so the sequenced TCRB transcripts were expressed ones. In its TCRdb copy, this immuneACCESS table keeps in-frame sequences only and misses some clones. Where compared with another copy, unresolved V genes explain less than half of these, and the others have no known cause. The sample table contains more than 300,000 clones; only one count was recorded for around 13% of them. Under 0.02% of the sample rests with the top ten. Sequenced material: naive CD4+ T cells from blood. The cell subset or site label corresponds to: true naive CD4+ T cells. Source of these receptors: a man between 18 and 29 years old in good health.

This rearrangement joins TRBV5-6 to TRBJ1-1; 7 bases are shared with TRBD1. The germline CDR1 and CDR2 sequences are SGHDT and YYEEEE. V lost 3 bases, J lost 13 bases, and 12 bases stayed unmatched. The CDR3 loop spans 13 amino acids. CDR3 sequence reads: CASSWELTGEVFF. In nucleotides, the CDR3 is TGTGCCAGCAGCTGGGAACTCACAGGGGAGGTTTTCTTT.

The chain is built from TRBV7-6 and TRBJ2-3, with no clear D. There are 15 residues in the CDR3. CDR1 is SGHVS and CDR2 is FNYEAQ in the germline V gene. V lost 5 bases, J lost 1 base, and 13 bases lay in between. The DNA for the CDR3 is TGTGCCAGCAGCGTGCTAGGTCTGGGCACAGATACGCAGTATTTT. Translated, it gives CASSVLGLGTDTQYF.

The chain carries TRBV4-3 and TRBJ1-6; 7 nucleotides agree with TRBD1. The CDR3 is made up of 17 amino acids. Trimming cost V 1 base and J 10 bases; bases outside gene matches: 13. Germline V gives CDR1 LGHNA, CDR2 YSLEER. The DNA of the CDR3 is TGCGCCAGCAGCCAAGCCCCGACAGGGACGTTAGGATCACCCCTCCACTTT. Translating it yields CASSQAPTGTLGSPLHF.

V is TRBV5-4 and J is TRBJ2-3; TRBD1 is a possible D gene (5 bases). V dropped 2 bases and J dropped 3 bases, with 13 bases sitting between them. This CDR3 is 15 amino acids long. The germline gives CDR1 SGHNT, CDR2 YYREEE (reference sequence). The CDR3 spells CASSFSGKRTDTQYF. CDR3 nucleotides: TGTGCCAGCAGCTTTTCAGGGAAAAGGACAGATACGCAGTATTTT.

This clone was counted between two and nine times. The chain employs TRBV7-2 and TRBJ2-3; possible D gene TRBD2, 6 bases. Germline V gene lookup returns CDR1 SGHTA and CDR2 FQGNSA. This CDR3 comprises 15 residues. V was clipped by 5 bases and J by 4 bases, with 16 bases between them. Written as DNA, the CDR3 is TGTGCCAGCAGCCTCGGTCCTAGCGAGGCAGATACGCAGTATTTT. It codes for CASSLGPSEADTQYF.

Regarding this clone: Other DNA variants within this sample encode the same CDR3. This chain connects TRBV7-2 to TRBJ2-7; D gene unclear. CDR3 length equals 11 residues. V lost 3 bases and J 3 bases, leaving 3 bases between the germline ends. The germline V gene encodes CDR1 SGHTA and CDR2 FQGNSA. For the CDR3, the DNA is TGTGCCAGCAGCTTCAACTACGAGCAGTACTTC. Its protein product is CASSFNYEQYF.